These 22 T cell receptor beta chains originate from one sample sequenced in a study of T cell responses to AZD1222 COVID-19 vaccine. Sequencing was performed with immunoSEQ multiplex PCR; in TCRdb, only in-frame clones are kept and a portion is missing. The sample has over 110,000 clones, less than 95% seen once. The sample consisted of peripheral blood, taken on day 0 of AZD1222 vaccination. These receptors came from an adult in good health.

This sequence joins TRBV18 and TRBJ2-3; no clear D. In germline, CDR1 is KGHSH, CDR2 LQKENI. This CDR3 is built from 11 residues. V dropped 3 bases and J dropped 6 bases, with 4 bases sitting between them. The CDR3 protein is CASSPWDTQYF. The CDR3 DNA is TGTGCCAGCTCACCGTGGGATACGCAGTATTTT.

The chain links TRBV7-8 to TRBJ2-7; the D call may be TRBD1 or TRBD2 (5 bases each). The CDR3 consists of 18 residues. Germline V gives CDR1 SGHVS, CDR2 FQNEAQ. Trimming removed 2 bases from V and 3 bases from J, with 23 bases in between. The CDR3 loop is CASSLIGGRAGFNYEQYF. The CDR3 nucleotides read TGTGCCAGCAGCTTAATTGGAGGCAGGGCCGGATTCAACTACGAGCAGTACTTC.

This chain uses TRBV18 with TRBJ2-3; D unclear. The CDR3 consists of 14 residues. Trimming took off 4 bases at V and 4 bases at J, with 12 bases between the two ends. Germline CDR1 KGHSH, CDR2 LQKENI. This chain's CDR3 is CASSLDRSADTQYF. The CDR3 region has the DNA TGTGCCAGCTCACTGGATAGGAGCGCAGATACGCAGTATTTT.

The V gene is TRBV18, the J gene TRBJ1-2; no clear D gene. The length of the CDR3 is 12 residues. CDR1 KGHSH and CDR2 LQKENI come from the germline V gene. V shed 6 bases and J shed 6 bases, with 11 bases lying between them. CDR3 amino acids: CASSQGLNGYTF. CDR3 bases: TGTGCCAGCTCCCAAGGATTAAATGGCTACACCTTC. The entire variable domain, with the rest obtained from reference TRBV18 and TRBJ1-2, is as follows: NAGVMQNPRHLVRRRGQEARLRCSPMKGHSHVYWYRQLPEEGLKFMVYLQKENIIDESGMPKERFSAEFPKEGPSILRIQQVVRGDSAAYFCASSQGLNGYTFGSGTRLTVV.

J is TRBJ2-1 and V is TRBV3-1 (or the pseudogene TRBV3-2), with TRBD1 matching 12 bases. CDR1 LGHDT and CDR2 YNNKEL come from the germline V gene (reference sequence). The ends lost 6 bases at V and 8 bases at J; junction bases unmatched: 2. This CDR3 contains 13 residues. CDR3 nucleotides: TGTGCCAGCAGAGGGACAGGGGGCCATGAGCAGTTCTTC. It specifies CASRGTGGHEQFF.

The chain couples TRBV7-2 to TRBJ2-5; weak D call: TRBD2 (6 bases). V lost 8 bases, J lost 1 base, and 11 bases lay in between. CDR3 length: 13 residues. Germline lookup yields CDR1 SGHTA and CDR2 FQGNSA. This CDR3 reads CASSGVTQETQYF. CDR3 sequence (DNA): TGTGCCAGCTCGGGGGTGACCCAAGAGACCCAGTACTTC.

The CDR3 protein is CASSPRGQGGTDTQYF. For the CDR3, the DNA is TGTGCCAGCTCACCACGGGGACAGGGAGGCACAGATACGCAGTATTTT. The chain links TRBV18 to TRBJ2-3, with 9 nucleotides matching TRBD1. The CDR3 runs 16 residues. The germline CDR1 and CDR2 sequences are KGHSH and LQKENI. Trimming cost V 1 base and J 1 base; bases outside gene matches: 3.

This rearrangement joins TRBV30 to TRBJ2-7, with D possibly TRBD2 on 6 matching bases. CDR1 is GTSNPN and CDR2 is SVGIG in the germline V gene (reference sequence). Trimming shortened V by 7 bases and J by 2 bases, and 15 bases separated the two germline ends. The CDR3 totals 13 residues. The CDR3 reads CALQRTMPYEQYF. CDR3 coding DNA: TGTGCCTTGCAACGGACTATGCCCTACGAGCAGTACTTC.

The chain links TRBV28 to TRBJ2-4; D is unclear. This CDR3 comprises 15 residues. V was cut by 5 bases and J by 0 bases, with 11 bases left in between. In germline, CDR1 is MDHEN, CDR2 SYDVKM. This CDR3 is CASSIPSRAKNIQYF. The DNA for the CDR3 is TGTGCCAGCAGTATACCGTCAAGAGCCAAAAACATTCAGTACTTC.

This clone occurred once. J is TRBJ1-2 and V is TRBV11-3, with a tentative D call TRBD1 (6 bases). Trimming left V 1 base short and J 4 bases short, with 13 bases between. The CDR3 length is 15 residues. Germline loops: CDR1 SGHNT, CDR2 YENEEA. CDR3 sequence (DNA): TGTGCCAGCAGCTTAGGGACAGAGACACTCTATGGCTACACCTTC. Protein sequence: CASSLGTETLYGYTF.

This sequence joins TRBV5-3 and TRBJ2-1; tentatively, D is TRBD2 (6 bases). Being an ORF, TRBV5-3 has a function that is uncertain. CDR3 length: 15 residues. Trimming took off 5 bases at V and 6 bases at J, with 18 bases between the two ends. The CDR3 DNA follows: TGTGCCAGAAGACGTCCCGGGACTGGATTCAATGAGCAGTTCTTC. It specifies CARRRPGTGFNEQFF.

The genes are TRBV7-8 and TRBJ1-5, with D hard to call. The germline V gene encodes CDR1 SGHVS and CDR2 FQNEAQ. The V gene lost 2 bases and the J gene lost 2 bases, with 7 bases spanning the gap. CDR3 size: 14 residues. The CDR3 loop reads CASSLLMGNQPQHF. The DNA of the CDR3 is TGTGCCAGCAGCTTATTGATGGGCAATCAGCCCCAGCATTTT.

The chain couples TRBV6-5 to TRBJ2-1; TRBD2 agrees at 7 bases. CDR1 is MNHEY and CDR2 is SVGAGI in the germline V gene. V was clipped by 0 bases and J by 6 bases; unmatched bases: 2. The CDR3 consists of 14 residues. The CDR3, as DNA: TGTGCCAGCAGTTACTCGATAGCGGGCAATGAGCAGTTCTTC. Residues: CASSYSIAGNEQFF.

The chain employs TRBV11-2 and TRBJ1-4; 10 nucleotides align to TRBD1. J gave up 14 bases and V 4 bases, and 10 bases lay outside the gene matches. There are 14 residues in the CDR3. Germline V gene lookup returns CDR1 SGHAT and CDR2 FQNNGV. The CDR3 sequence: CASSSNPGQGRLFF. The CDR3 DNA reads TGTGCCAGCAGCTCAAATCCGGGACAGGGGAGGCTGTTTTTT.

The chain couples TRBV6-5 to TRBJ1-4, with D unresolved. Germline values: CDR1 MNHEY, CDR2 SVGAGI. The CDR3 runs 15 residues. V dropped 4 bases and J dropped 6 bases, with 15 bases sitting between them. The CDR3 region is CASSSSVRRDEKLFF. In DNA, the CDR3 is TGTGCCAGCAGTTCCTCGGTGCGTCGGGATGAAAAACTGTTTTTT.

The V call is TRBV15, the J call TRBJ1-3; D is possibly TRBD1 (5 bases). The germline V gene has CDR1 LNHNV and CDR2 YYDKDF (reference sequence). There are 15 residues in the CDR3. V was trimmed by 0 bases and J by 7 bases, leaving 13 bases between them. CDR3 sequence (DNA): TGTGCCACCAGCAGAGATACCTTTTGGGGGAACACCATATATTTT. Translating gives CATSRDTFWGNTIYF.

In this sample, this clone turned up once. V gene TRBV21-1 combines with J gene TRBJ1-5; the D segment call TRBD1 is taken from the table without a DNA check. TRBV21-1 is labeled a pseudogene. The CDR3 is 19 amino acids. The CDR3 here is CASITGSGTPLLSNQPQHF. CDR3 DNA sequence: TGTGCCAGCATCACAGGGTCAGGAACTCCCCTTCTTAGCAATCAGCCCCAGCATTTT.

The V call is TRBV5-5, the J call TRBJ1-1; D is unclear. This CDR3 has 13 amino acids. V lost 1 base to trimming and J lost 3 bases, with 7 bases between them. The germline CDR1 and CDR2 sequences are SGHKS and YYEKEE (reference sequence). The CDR3 region is CASSLPGDTEAFF. The CDR3 region has the DNA TGTGCCAGCAGCTTGCCCGGGGACACTGAAGCTTTCTTT.

This clone occurred a few times. The chain carries TRBV6-5 and TRBJ1-5; D gene uncertain. Trimming shortened V by 4 bases and J by 4 bases, and 11 bases separated the two germline ends. The CDR3 has 14 amino acids. Germline V CDR1 and CDR2: MNHEY, SVGAGI. The DNA of the CDR3 is TGTGCCAGCAGTTCCCGGACCGGGAATCAGCCCCAGCATTTT. Its translation: CASSSRTGNQPQHF.

The chain has TRBV7-2 and TRBJ2-7; 7 bases map to TRBD1. Germline CDR1 SGHTA, CDR2 FQGNSA. Trimming cost V 1 base and J 3 bases; bases outside gene matches: 6. The CDR3 is 15 residues long. The CDR3 reads CASSLGGGDFYEQYF. In DNA, the CDR3 is TGTGCCAGCAGCTTAGGAGGGGGCGACTTCTACGAGCAGTACTTC.

V usage is TRBV11-3 and J usage is TRBJ1-6, with unresolved D. Germline CDR1 and CDR2: SGHNT and YENEEA. This CDR3 spans 17 amino acids. V dropped 5 bases and J dropped 0 bases, with 14 bases sitting between them. The DNA for the CDR3 is TGTGCCAGCAGCACACCCTCGGAGAGCTCCTATAATTCACCCCTCCACTTT. Translation: CASSTPSESSYNSPLHF.

This clone was observed a single time. The CDR3 coding sequence is TGTGCCAGCACCTCGGGTTCGGTTAATTCACCCCTCCACTTT. This sequence encodes CASTSGSVNSPLHF. The rearrangement joins TRBV6-5 to TRBJ1-6; D gene unclear. Germline-derived CDR1 and CDR2 are MNHEY and SVGAGI. CDR3 size: 14 residues. The V gene lost 7 bases and the J gene lost 6 bases, with 13 bases spanning the gap.